These T cell receptor beta chains were read from a single sample in a study of identical twins. Each CDR3 protein is one row after TCRdb ran MiXCR on the 5' RACE reads. The sample has under 500,000 distinct CDR3 sequences; over 11% are singletons. This same sample was also taken into another study, of yellow fever vaccine responses in identical twins.

Material: CD4+ T cells sorted from blood. The receptors derive from a woman younger than 35 in good health. Each CDR3 is given with its conserved first and last residue. A D gene is named only where the DNA matches it firmly. Only part of the rows carry a size: once, few, many, or a class if the clone is expanded.

d_gene	v_gene	j_gene	abundance	CDR3nt	CDR3aa
-	TRBV6-2/TRBV6-3	TRBJ1-1	-	TGTGCCAGCAGGGAATCGGGACATATGAACACTGAAGCTTTCTTT	CASRESGHMNTEAFF
TRBD1	TRBV12-3/TRBV12-4	TRBJ2-2	-	TGTGCCAGCAGTTTAACAGGGGGCGCGTCCGGGGAGCTGTTTTTT	CASSLTGGASGELFF
-	TRBV7-2	TRBJ1-1	many	TGTGCCAGCAGGGAGGGGGGGAAGAACACTGAAGCTTTCTTT	CASREGGKNTEAFF
-	TRBV12-3/TRBV12-4	TRBJ2-7	few	TGTGCCAGCAGAACACTAACCGGGACGGGAAGCTTC	CASRTLTGTGSF
-	TRBV5-1	TRBJ2-7	few	TGCGCCAGCAGCTTGCGTGGCAGGGACTACGAGCAGTACTTC	CASSLRGRDYEQYF
TRBD2	TRBV4-3	TRBJ2-7	many	TGCGCCAGCAGCCAAGATAAGGCTAGCGGCGAGCAGTACTTC	CASSQDKASGEQYF
-	TRBV20-1	TRBJ1-2	once	TGCAGTGCTAGAGATCCGTGGGGCGAAGACTATGGCTACACCTTC	CSARDPWGEDYGYTF
-	TRBV5-1	TRBJ2-3	many	TGCGCCAGCAGCCCCCCTCTTTCGGCAGATACGCAGTATTTT	CASSPPLSADTQYF
-	TRBV19	TRBJ1-1	-	TGTGCCAGTAGTACAAAGCGGAACACTGAAGCTTTCTTT	CASSTKRNTEAFF
TRBD2	TRBV7-8	TRBJ2-7	-	TGTGCCAGCAGCTTCGGACTAGCGGGGCTCTCTGAGCAGTACTTC	CASSFGLAGLSEQYF
-	TRBV28	TRBJ2-1	few	TGTGCCAGCAGTCGTGGTGAGCAGTTCTTC	CASSRGEQFF
-	TRBV29-1	TRBJ2-1	many	TGCAGCGCCCGGACGATCAGGTGGGGTGAGCAGTTCTTC	CSARTIRWGEQFF
TRBD1	TRBV7-9	TRBJ2-7	few	TGTGCCAGCAGCGGGACAGGGAAGAACGAGCAGTACTTC	CASSGTGKNEQYF
TRBD2	TRBV28	TRBJ2-2	-	TGTGCCAGCAGCTCTGGGACTAGCTGGGCCGGGGAGCTGTTTTTT	CASSSGTSWAGELFF
-	TRBV12-3/TRBV12-4	TRBJ2-7	many	TGTGCCAGCAGTTTGCGGGGACAAAACTCCTACGAGCAGTACTTC	CASSLRGQNSYEQYF
TRBD1	TRBV12-3/TRBV12-4	TRBJ1-1	many	TGTGCCAGCAGAGCCACAGGGGTGGCTGAAGCTTTCTTT	CASRATGVAEAFF
TRBD1	TRBV5-1	TRBJ2-5	many	TGCGCCAGCAGCCAACCGGGACAGGGGATGGAGACCCAGTACTTC	CASSQPGQGMETQYF
-	TRBV6-2/TRBV6-3	TRBJ1-5	-	TGTGCCAGCAATAGGGACCGCAATCAGCCCCAGCATTTT	CASNRDRNQPQHF
-	TRBV6-6	TRBJ2-3	few	TGTGCCAGCAGTTTCATGTCAGATACGCAGTATTTT	CASSFMSDTQYF
TRBD2	TRBV24-1	TRBJ2-1	-	TGTGCCACCATGTCCGGCGGGAGCTCCTACAATGAGCAGTTCTTC	CATMSGGSSYNEQFF
TRBD2	TRBV29-1	TRBJ2-1	-	TGCAGCGTTTCTAGCGGGAATTACAATGAGCAGTTCTTC	CSVSSGNYNEQFF
TRBD1	TRBV24-1	TRBJ2-2	-	TGTGCCACCAGTGGCGACAGGGTTGGCACCGGGGAGCTGTTTTTT	CATSGDRVGTGELFF
TRBD1	TRBV12-5	TRBJ2-1	many	TGTGCTAGTGGTTTGGGACAGGGAATGTACAATGAGCAGTTCTTC	CASGLGQGMYNEQFF
TRBD2	TRBV28	TRBJ2-1	-	TGTGCCAGCAGAGGGCCTAGGCAGTCCGGGACTAGCGGGAGGGCCAGAAATGAGCAGTTCTTC	CASRGPRQSGTSGRARNEQFF
TRBD2	TRBV5-5	TRBJ2-5	-	TGTGCCAGCAGCTTGGTAGCGGGGCTGTACCAAGAGACCCAGTACTTC	CASSLVAGLYQETQYF
-	TRBV9	TRBJ2-7	-	TGTGCCAGCAGCACCGGACCGTTAACCTACGAGCAGTACTTC	CASSTGPLTYEQYF
TRBD2	TRBV5-1	TRBJ2-1	-	TGCGCCAGCAGCTCAAACCGTCCCGGGACCCGGGGACTAGCGGACAATGAGCAGTTCTTC	CASSSNRPGTRGLADNEQFF
-	TRBV5-1	TRBJ2-7	few	TGCGCCAGCAGCTTGCAGGAAAGCTCCTACGAGCAGTACTTC	CASSLQESSYEQYF
-	TRBV20-1	TRBJ2-7	few	TGCAGTGCCCGGAACTACGAGCAGTACTTC	CSARNYEQYF
TRBD1	TRBV6-2/TRBV6-3	TRBJ2-7	few	TGTGCCAGCAGTAACCGGGACAGGGAGCATAACGAGCAGTACTTC	CASSNRDREHNEQYF
-	TRBV20-1	TRBJ2-1	many	TGCAGTGCTGCCCCTACCGAGCGGATCCAAAGTTACAATGAGCAGTTCTTC	CSAAPTERIQSYNEQFF
-	TRBV5-1	TRBJ1-1	-	TGCGCCAGCAGCTCCCAAACAGGGACCACTGAAGCTTTCTTT	CASSSQTGTTEAFF